The present T cell receptor (beta chain) was sequenced within a study of T cell responses to AZD1222 COVID-19 vaccine (TCRdb year 2021). Study-level background: Because spike-specific TCR depth and breadth did not differ between the two schedules, AZD1222 recipients who got a second dose at roughly 4 weeks were pooled with those who got a second dose at roughly 12 weeks. TCR sequencing covered about 230 trial participants: about 210 given two doses of AZD1222 and some 25 given two doses of MenACWY control vaccine. Trial participants were enrolled into age subgroups of 18-55, 56-69 and 70-plus years, which contained approximately 150, 28 and 58 TCR-sequenced participants, respectively.

Concerning this clone: Its target antigen remains unknown. There are no base qualities to consult, and no much larger clone falls within one base.

Here is what the overall study found, with its caveats: The whole spike protein was spanned by vaccine-associated CD4 TCRs, and dominant responses were seen in regions 160-218 and 743-854. After two AZD1222 doses, spike-specific TCR breadth and depth were significantly higher than at day 0 and than in MenACWY recipients. Reportedly, almost half of the unique spike-specific TCRs recognized epitopes lying outside the regions that are mutated in the B.1.351 and B.1.1.7 variants. No day 14 peak-response samples were available, so repertoires were characterized only after the peak T cell response. Conclusions about previously exposed vaccinees are limited because only six or seven AZD1222 recipients were SARS-CoV-2 seropositive at baseline. Most participants were white British and females outnumbered males, and the authors suggested that clonal diversity may have been underestimated. In the small 56-69-year group, the increase in depth fell short of significance, most likely because of low power.

Explained via the paper, the time point label denotes: baseline before first vaccination. Vaccinee samples were obtained from the UK trials COV001 and COV002, which included a single-blind randomized controlled phase 2/3 trial of AZD1222 (ChAdOx1 nCoV-19) in healthy adults. For TCRbeta chain sequencing, PBMC samples from trial participants were taken at day 0 and at day 28 after the second dose. V drops 7 bases and J drops 3 bases, leaving 15 bases in between. CDR1 MNHNY and CDR2 SVGAGI are derived from the germline V gene (reference sequence). Spanning cysteine to phenylalanine, the CDR3 consists of 15 amino acids. Only the CDR3 DNA is retained, 45 bases long and in frame from the first base. The CDR3 regions of human TCRbeta chains were analyzed by immunosequencing. The study's own analysis went as follows. Repertoire TCRs were checked for matches against a reference library of SARS-CoV-2-specific TCRs that had been generated using the MIRA antigen-specificity platform. Breadth was defined as the fraction of unique TCRs that were SARS-CoV-2-associated. Depth was defined as the fraction of total T cells that were SARS-CoV-2-associated. Using the MIRA data, each spike-specific TCR was mapped to the spike region that the TCR reacts to and placed in a CD4 or CD8 class. Log10-transformed breadth and depth values were compared by one-way ANOVA with Sidak's multiple comparisons tests. TCRdb stores this immuneACCESS table with in-frame sequences only. Part of the clones is absent; in the studies checked, under half of the shortfall reflects unresolved V genes, and no reason is known for the rest. V, J and clone size were drawn from that table, and D and trimming were deduced from the DNA. Within this sample are approximately 140,000 clones, with around 91% of them counted one time only. Roughly 5% of the sample is in the top ten clones.

Here the sequenced sample was peripheral blood, taken on day 0 of AZD1222 vaccination. The sequence came from an adult in good health. This sequence uses TRBV6-6 and TRBJ2-2, with the D segment possibly TRBD1 or TRBD2, each aligning over 5 bases. The CDR3 amino acid sequence is: CASTRGSLDTGELFF. DNA sequence: TGTGCCAGCACGAGGGGCTCCCTAGACACCGGGGAGCTGTTTTTT.